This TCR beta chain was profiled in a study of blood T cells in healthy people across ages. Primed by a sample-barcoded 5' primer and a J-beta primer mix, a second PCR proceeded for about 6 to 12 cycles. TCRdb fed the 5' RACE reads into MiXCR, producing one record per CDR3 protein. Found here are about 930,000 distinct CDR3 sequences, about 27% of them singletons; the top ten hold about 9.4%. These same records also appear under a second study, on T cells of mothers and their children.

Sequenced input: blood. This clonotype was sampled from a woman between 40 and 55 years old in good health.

The CDR3 loop is CASRRTGRRYGYTF. CDR3 nucleotide sequence: TGTGCCAGCAGGCGAACAGGGCGCCGATATGGCTACACCTTC. This rearrangement joins TRBV27 to TRBJ1-2; TRBD1 might be the D (6 bases). The CDR3 totals 14 residues. V lost 6 bases, J lost 5 bases, and 16 bases lay in between. CDR1 is MNHEY and CDR2 is SMNVEV in the germline V gene (reference sequence).